The 30 T cell receptor beta chains below were found in one sample sequenced in a study of low-dose radiotherapy and immunotherapy resistance in tumors. TRAV and TRBV primers primed cDNA for both TCRalpha and TCRbeta. Amplification, which lasted roughly 20 PCR cycles, used a constant-region primer and V-primer adapter to amplify TCRs. MiXCR, applied by TCRdb to the reads, yields one record per CDR3 protein. This table has under 110,000 distinct CDR3 sequences, under 25% appearing once. Time point in this sample: after trial treatment. Noted treatment: LDRT plus nivolumab, ipilimumab, low-dose cyclophosphamide and aspirin (RACIN trial). Sample: PBMCs, taken after low-dose radiotherapy plus immunotherapy. The source is a male donor with prostate cancer.

This clonotype was detected many times. V gene TRBV5-3 combines with J gene TRBJ2-1; D may match TRBD1 or TRBD2 (5 bases each). TRBV5-3 is identified as an open reading frame with a role that is uncertain. The CDR3 sequence is 15 residues long. V was shortened by 3 bases and J by 2 bases, with 12 bases between the two germline ends. CDR3 protein: CARSSPWGTYNEQFF. Here the CDR3 DNA reads TGTGCCAGAAGCTCCCCATGGGGGACCTACAATGAGCAGTTCTTC.

This clonotype was detected only a few times. The chain couples TRBV4-1 to TRBJ1-2, with a possible D match to TRBD1 (6 bases). The CDR3 covers 18 residues. Per germline, CDR1 MGHRA and CDR2 YSYEKL. V was trimmed by 5 bases and J by 0 bases, leaving 22 bases between them. In DNA form, the CDR3 reads TGCGCCAGCAGCACCCACAGGACAGACGTACTAGCTAACTATGGCTACACCTTC. It is translated as CASSTHRTDVLANYGYTF.

This clonotype was observed at least ten times. The chain joins TRBV2 to TRBJ2-3; 10 bases are shared with TRBD2. The trim removed 6 bases at V and 2 bases at J, leaving 5 bases unmatched. Germline CDR1 reads SNHLY; CDR2 reads FYNNEI. The CDR3 extends over 15 amino acids. The CDR3 spells CASSGLAGVTDTQYF. CDR3 DNA: TGTGCCAGCAGCGGCCTAGCGGGGGTCACAGATACGCAGTATTTT.

This clonotype was seen ten or more times. The chain has TRBV10-3 and TRBJ2-5, with D uncertain. V lost 2 bases and J 1 base, leaving 2 bases between the germline ends. The CDR3 sequence is 12 residues long. CDR1 and CDR2 (germline): ENHRY, SYGVKD. The CDR3 spells CAISELQETQYF. CDR3 sequence (DNA): TGTGCCATCAGTGAGCTCCAAGAGACCCAGTACTTC.

The rearrangement links TRBV29-1 to TRBJ2-7, with D perhaps matching TRBD2 (5 bases). CDR3 length equals 13 residues. Germline values: CDR1 SQVTM, CDR2 ANQGSEA. Trimming left V 5 bases short and J 5 bases short, with 16 bases between. The chain's CDR3 is CSVQRMGEDEQYF. The CDR3 bases are TGCAGCGTTCAACGAATGGGAGAGGACGAGCAGTACTTC.

This clonotype was recorded at least ten times. The chain joins TRBV7-6 to TRBJ2-1; D unresolved. Trimming cost V 3 bases and J 0 bases, with 12 bases left between them. From germline, CDR1 is SGHVS and CDR2 FNYEAQ. This CDR3 spans 16 amino acids. The CDR3 DNA reads as TGTGCCAGCAGCTTCGCACCTCCGAGCTCCTACAATGAGCAGTTCTTC. Encoded protein: CASSFAPPSSYNEQFF.

This clonotype was counted between two and nine times. This chain connects TRBV5-1 to TRBJ1-2; D is possibly TRBD1 (5 bases). V was pared by 9 bases and J by 0 bases, with 15 bases between. From germline, CDR1 is SGHRS and CDR2 YFSETQ. CDR3 length: 14 amino acids. CDR3 bases: TGCGCCACCTCCCCCGGGGGGTCTAACTATGGCTACACCTTC. Amino acid sequence: CATSPGGSNYGYTF.

This clonotype was picked up many times. This chain connects TRBV6-2 or TRBV6-3 to TRBJ2-5; TRBD1 matches at 8 bases. This CDR3 has 14 amino acids. Trimming removed 6 bases from V and 4 bases from J; junction bases left unmatched: 7. The germline V gene has CDR1 MNHEY and CDR2 SVGEGT. CDR3 region: CASSLTGGRETQYF. The CDR3 nucleotides read TGTGCCAGCAGCCTTACAGGGGGGCGAGAGACCCAGTACTTC.

In this sample, this clonotype turned up a few times. CDR3 bases: TGTGCCAGCAGCTCGACTAGCGGAAGCTCCTACAATGAGCAGTTCTTC. Translation gives CASSSTSGSSYNEQFF. The chain couples TRBV11-3 to TRBJ2-1; 9 bases match TRBD2. The CDR3 loop spans 16 amino acids. The V gene's germline CDR1 is SGHNT and CDR2 YENEEA. V trimming: 4 bases; J trimming: 0 bases; junction bases outside the gene matches: 4.

In this sample, this clonotype turned up many times. This chain connects TRBV29-1 to TRBJ2-7, with a tentative D call TRBD1 (7 bases). The CDR3 contains 13 residues. Germline V gene sequence: CDR1 SQVTM, CDR2 ANQGSEA. With 6 bases removed from V and 1 base from J, the gap between germline ends came to 13 bases. The CDR3 bases are TGCAGCGTCAGGGGGGTCCTTTCCTACGAGCAGTACTTC. It encodes CSVRGVLSYEQYF.

Ten or more counts support this clonotype. J is TRBJ2-5 and V is TRBV20-1, with TRBD2 identical over 7 bases. Germline V gene sequence: CDR1 DFQATT, CDR2 SNEGSKA (reference sequence). The ends lost 6 bases at V and 5 bases at J; junction bases unmatched: 15. This CDR3 region has 15 residues. The CDR3 nucleotides read TGCAGTGCGTGGCTGCAGCTAGCGGCTGAGGAGACCCAGTACTTC. Its protein product is CSAWLQLAAEETQYF.

This clonotype was counted many times. The V call is TRBV5-1, the J call TRBJ2-3, with 7 bases identical to TRBD2. J was trimmed by 6 bases and V by 1 base; bases with no gene match: 5. This CDR3 has 14 residues. CDR1 is SGHRS, CDR2 YFSETQ, per germline. The CDR3 protein is CASSLSSGDDTQYF. The CDR3 DNA follows: TGCGCCAGCAGCTTGTCAAGCGGGGATGATACGCAGTATTTT.

This clonotype has a count of ten or more. The chain uses TRBV28 and TRBJ2-1, with 12 bases matching TRBD2. The CDR3 length is 16 residues. V lost 2 bases, J lost 8 bases, and 7 bases stayed unmatched. CDR1 is MDHEN and CDR2 is SYDVKM in the germline V gene. This chain's CDR3 is CASSLLLAGGHYEQFF. DNA of the CDR3: TGTGCCAGCAGTTTACTTCTAGCGGGGGGGCACTATGAGCAGTTCTTC. The full variable domain, completed using reference TRBV28 and TRBJ2-1, is DVKVTQSSRYLVKRTGEKVFLECVQDMDHENMFWYRQDPGLGLRLIYFSYDVKMKEKGDIPEGYSVSREKKERFSLILESASTNQTSMYLCASSLLLAGGHYEQFFGPGTRLTVL.

This clonotype was detected many times. The V gene is TRBV6-2 or TRBV6-3, the J gene TRBJ2-4; 11 nucleotides align to TRBD1. The length of the CDR3 is 19 residues. Germline V gene sequence: CDR1 MNHEY, CDR2 SVGEGT. The J segment lost 4 bases and the V segment lost 0 bases, leaving 11 bases of the junction unmatched. Here the CDR3 DNA reads TGTGCCAGCAGTTACTCGAGGACAGGGGGCTCCACATCTAAAAACATTCAGTACTTC. Translating gives CASSYSRTGGSTSKNIQYF.

This clonotype was observed many times. At one end, the junction sequence differs from germline, possibly due to a read error. The V gene is TRBV7-7, the J gene TRBJ2-1; 11 nucleotides agree with TRBD2. The length of the CDR3 is 15 residues. Per the germline V gene, CDR1 is SSHAT and CDR2 is FNYEAQ (reference sequence). The CDR3 sequence: CASSLVAGGHDEQFF. CDR3 sequence (DNA): TGTGCTAGCAGCTTAGTAGCGGGGGGGCACGATGAGCAGTTCTTC.

In this sample, this clonotype turned up many times. V and J are TRBV10-3 and TRBJ2-1, with 12 bases that match TRBD1. The CDR3 loop spans 15 amino acids. J lost 7 bases, V lost 6 bases, and 7 bases had no gene match. CDR1 is ENHRY, CDR2 SYGVKD, per germline. CDR3 sequence reads: CAIREGQGAGNEQFF. DNA of the CDR3: TGTGCCATCAGGGAGGGACAGGGGGCGGGTAATGAGCAGTTCTTC.

CDR3 amino acids: CASSLVDSPGYEQYF. CDR3 sequence (DNA): TGTGCCAGCAGCTTAGTCGACAGTCCGGGCTACGAGCAGTACTTC. The rearrangement joins TRBV7-2 to TRBJ2-7; possible D gene TRBD1, 5 bases. From germline, CDR1 is SGHTA and CDR2 FQGNSA. The CDR3 runs 15 residues. The V and J ends lost 1 base and 3 bases respectively, with 13 bases between them.

This clonotype was seen repeatedly, ten times or more. V and J are TRBV19 and TRBJ2-7; 7 bases fit TRBD1. Germline V CDR1 and CDR2: LNHDA, SQIVND (reference sequence). Trimming removed 1 base from V and 6 bases from J; junction bases left unmatched: 6. The CDR3 extends over 14 amino acids. CDR3 nucleotides: TGTGCCAGTAGTATAGGGACAGGTGAACGCGAGCAGTACTTC. Translation: CASSIGTGEREQYF.

The V gene is TRBV6-5, the J gene TRBJ2-1; D assignment may be TRBD1 or TRBD2 (6 bases each). Per the germline V gene, CDR1 is MNHEY and CDR2 is SVGAGI. CDR3 length: 16 amino acids. With 6 bases removed from V and 0 bases from J, the gap between germline ends came to 15 bases. CDR3 nucleotides: TGTGCCAGCAGGAGCCAAGGGGGGAGCTCCTACAATGAGCAGTTCTTC. This translates into CASRSQGGSSYNEQFF.

This clonotype was found many times. Here the CDR3 reads CASSSGVEAFF. The CDR3 DNA follows: TGTGCCAGCAGTTCCGGGGTTGAAGCTTTCTTT. The chain carries TRBV12-3 or TRBV12-4 and TRBJ1-1; no reliable D call. V lost 4 bases to trimming and J lost 7 bases, with 7 bases between them. The CDR3 runs 11 residues.

This clonotype was counted between two and nine times. With a far larger clone one base away, a read error is the likely cause. The chain employs TRBV6-1 and TRBJ2-3; D is uncertain. The CDR3 is 12 amino acids. V lost 11 bases, J lost 1 base, and 10 bases lay in between. Germline V CDR1 and CDR2: MNHNS, SASEGT. The CDR3 coding sequence is TGTGCCGCCCGTTTAGGCACAGATACGCAGTATTTT. This gives the protein CAARLGTDTQYF.

This clonotype was counted at least ten times. The rearrangement joins TRBV7-9 to TRBJ1-1; 7 positions match TRBD1. The germline V gene has CDR1 SEHNR and CDR2 FQNEAQ (reference sequence). The CDR3 is made up of 15 amino acids. V shed 3 bases, J shed 3 bases, and the junction held 7 bases outside the gene matches. CDR3 nucleotides: TGTGCCAGCAGCTTGCTTAACAGGGGAGACACTGAAGCTTTCTTT. Its translation is CASSLLNRGDTEAFF.

This clonotype was counted ten times or more. The rearrangement uses TRBV3-1 and TRBJ1-2; D is undetermined. CDR3 size: 12 residues. V shed 0 bases and J shed 8 bases, with 7 bases lying between them. CDR1 is LGHDT, CDR2 YNNKEL, per germline (reference sequence). The CDR3 bases are TGTGCCAGCAGCCAAGACCAGTACGGCTACACCTTC. It codes for CASSQDQYGYTF.

This clonotype was seen ten or more times. The chain carries TRBV3-1 and TRBJ1-2; 10 bases fit TRBD1. With V trimmed by 4 bases and J by 4 bases, 6 bases remained unmatched. CDR1 is LGHDT, CDR2 YNNKEL, per germline (reference sequence). This CDR3 comprises 15 residues. The CDR3 nucleotides read TGTGCCAGCAGCCCCTCGGGACAGGGGCCCTATGGCTACACCTTC. This codes for CASSPSGQGPYGYTF.

This clonotype was detected ten times or more. The J gene is TRBJ1-5, the V gene TRBV7-2; unclear D gene. Germline values: CDR1 SGHTA, CDR2 FQGNSA. Trimming pared 2 bases from V and 0 bases from J, leaving 5 bases between. This CDR3 spans 14 amino acids. As DNA, the CDR3 is TGTGCCAGCAGCTTAATGGCTAGCAATCAGCCCCAGCATTTT. This codes for CASSLMASNQPQHF.

The sample holds many counts of this clonotype. The chain combines TRBV11-1 with TRBJ1-1; D gene unclear. This CDR3 has 12 residues. The germline V gene encodes CDR1 SGHAT and CDR2 FQDESV (reference sequence). V was shortened by 3 bases and J by 6 bases, with 8 bases between the two germline ends. The CDR3 loop reads CASSFSSAEAFF. CDR3 nucleotide sequence: TGTGCCAGCAGCTTTAGTAGCGCTGAAGCTTTCTTT.

There are many counts of this clonotype. The chain uses TRBV4-2 and TRBJ2-7; 8 bases are shared with TRBD1. This CDR3 spans 16 amino acids. With V trimmed by 1 base and J by 4 bases, 9 bases remained unmatched. Germline V gene lookup returns CDR1 LGHNA and CDR2 YNFKEQ. The CDR3 here is CASSQAGQGLGYEQYF. The CDR3 DNA is TGTGCCAGCAGCCAAGCAGGACAGGGTTTGGGTTACGAGCAGTACTTC.

There are many counts of this clonotype. V usage is TRBV30 and J usage is TRBJ1-4, with a weak D call TRBD1 (5 bases). V was pared by 0 bases and J by 3 bases, with 11 bases between. Germline V gives CDR1 GTSNPN, CDR2 SVGIG (reference sequence). The CDR3 extends over 15 amino acids. The CDR3 loop is CAWSVTGGANEKLFF. The DNA of the CDR3 is TGTGCCTGGAGTGTAACGGGGGGAGCTAATGAAAAACTGTTTTTT.

This clonotype has a count of ten or more. The chain joins TRBV12-3 or TRBV12-4 to TRBJ2-5; the match to TRBD2 covers 8 bases. Trimming at V came to 6 bases and at J to 4 bases, leaving 7 bases not matched to a gene. This CDR3 spans 14 amino acids. Written as DNA, the CDR3 is TGTGCCAGCAGGACTAGCGTAAGATTAGAGACCCAGTACTTC. Translating it yields CASRTSVRLETQYF.

This sequence joins TRBV3-1 and TRBJ2-2; 7 bases match TRBD1. With V trimmed by 4 bases and J by 1 base, 3 bases remained unmatched. CDR1 LGHDT and CDR2 YNNKEL come from the germline V gene (reference sequence). CDR3 length equals 15 residues. The CDR3 here is CASSRRQGNTGELFF. The CDR3 DNA reads as TGTGCCAGCAGCCGACGACAGGGGAACACCGGGGAGCTGTTTTTT.